This TCR beta chain is from a study of blood T cell repertoires in COVID-19. About the study: Both acute and convalescent COVID-19 samples were obtained from the United States, Italy and Spain.

The germline V and J ends were trimmed by 5 bases and 6 bases, with 17 bases remaining between them. The CDR3 runs to 15 residues. Germline loops: CDR1 SNHLY, CDR2 FYNNEI. Seattle's enrolled individuals joined amid active infection and were then monitored longitudinally. In the original processing: Reference gene primer amplification gave nucleated cell count estimates. Sequencing used immunoSEQ multiplex PCR; TCRdb keeps in-frame clones, though not all of them. V and J calls and clone size come straight from that table; D and trimming were deduced from the DNA. Among 50,000 to 65,000 clones, 84% were seen once, and the ten largest hold roughly 16%.

This sequence originates from a man aged 60-69 years with COVID-19, enrolled during active disease. This chain links TRBV2 with TRBJ1-5, with D maybe TRBD1 (5 bases). The specimen sequenced was peripheral blood. This CDR3 is CASSPLAGGGQPQHF. CDR3 DNA: TGTGCCAGCAGTCCACTTGCGGGGGGGGGTCAGCCCCAGCATTTT.